The 6 T cell receptor beta chains reported below all come from one sample, sequenced in a study of T cell repertoires in cytomegalovirus infection. TCRdb analysed the reads with MiXCR anew, one entry per CDR3 protein. This table has approximately 990,000 distinct CDR3 sequences, roughly a third appearing once. Their specific antigens are unknown. Source: cultured CD8+ T cells from PBMCs, taken from culture after CMV antigen stimulation. The receptors come from a human donor in good health (CMV status not recorded). Some clones in this sample may be carry-over from other donors' samples.

The V and J genes are TRBV18 and TRBJ2-3, with D maybe TRBD1 (5 bases). V was pared by 3 bases and J by 3 bases, with 16 bases between. The germline V gene encodes CDR1 KGHSH and CDR2 LQKENI. This CDR3 is built from 16 residues. Here the CDR3 reads CASSPQGPLGTDTQYF. CDR3 nucleotide sequence: TGTGCCAGCTCACCGCAGGGTCCCTTGGGGACAGATACGCAGTATTTT. Full variable domain (rest looked up from reference TRBV18 and TRBJ2-3): NAGVMQNPRHLVRRRGQEARLRCSPMKGHSHVYWYRQLPEEGLKFMVYLQKENIIDESGMPKERFSAEFPKEGPSILRIQQVVRGDSAAYFCASSPQGPLGTDTQYFGPGTRLTVL.

In the case of this clonotype: The junction shows a germline mismatch at one end, possibly a read error. The rearrangement uses TRBV12-3 or TRBV12-4 and TRBJ1-2; D is unresolved. CDR3 length: 15 amino acids. CDR3 loop: CTSSRTRGWARGYTF. DNA of the CDR3: TGTACCAGCAGCCGAACTCGGGGTTGGGCTCGTGGCTACACCTTC.

This clonotype has more than one count but fewer than ten. This sequence joins TRBV12-5 and TRBJ2-3, with 7 bases fitting TRBD1. The V segment lost 4 bases and the J segment 0 bases; nucleotides outside the gene matches: 7. The CDR3 has 16 amino acids. The V gene's germline CDR1 is LGHNT and CDR2 FRNRAP. In DNA form, the CDR3 reads TGTGCTAGTGGTTGGCACACAGGGGCCAGCACAGATACGCAGTATTTT. Amino acid sequence: CASGWHTGASTDTQYF.

This chain uses TRBV13 with TRBJ1-1, with D tentatively TRBD1 (6 bases). V lost 4 bases and J 5 bases, leaving 14 bases between the germline ends. CDR1 is PRHDT, CDR2 FYEKMQ, per germline (reference sequence). This CDR3 contains 14 residues. This CDR3 reads CASSSRGWRTEAFF. The CDR3 nucleotides read TGTGCCAGCAGCTCCAGGGGATGGCGAACTGAAGCTTTCTTT.

The gene calls are TRBV10-3 and TRBJ1-3, with TRBD1 identical over 8 bases. The V and J ends lost 6 bases and 2 bases, in that order; junction bases with no gene match: 3. The CDR3 consists of 14 residues. Germline CDR1 and CDR2: ENHRY and SYGVKD. This CDR3 reads CAIRETGAGNTIYF. The CDR3 nucleotides read TGTGCCATCAGGGAGACAGGGGCTGGAAACACCATATATTTT.

This clonotype occurred a few times. The genes are TRBV12-5 and TRBJ1-1, with D possibly TRBD1 on 5 matching bases. With 3 bases removed from V and 1 base from J, the gap between germline ends came to 9 bases. In germline, CDR1 is LGHNT, CDR2 FRNRAP. CDR3 length: 14 residues. The CDR3 sequence: CASGFSTGNTEAFF. The DNA of the CDR3 is TGTGCTAGTGGTTTTTCTACAGGGAACACTGAAGCTTTCTTT. The full variable domain, in which reference TRBV12-5 and TRBJ1-1 provide the parts outside the CDR3, is DARVTQTPRHKVTEMGQEVTMRCQPILGHNTVFWYRQTMMQGLELLAYFRNRAPLDDSGMPKDRFSAEMPDATLATLKIQPSEPRDSAVYFCASGFSTGNTEAFFGQGTRLTVV.